The 13 T cell receptor beta chains listed next were all sequenced from one sample in a study of CD8 T cells in Susac syndrome. Reverse transcription of roughly 0.45 to 1 ug RNA was performed with random hexamers. In TCRdb, the immunoSEQ multiplex PCR reads were re-called with MiXCR into one record per CDR3 protein. The data hold some 75,000 distinct CDR3 sequences, with roughly 92% observed a single time. Sequences were obtained from CD8+ T cells from PBMCs. Receptors were obtained from a human donor with Susac syndrome.

The rearrangement links TRBV2 to TRBJ1-1; D unresolved. CDR1 is SNHLY, CDR2 FYNNEI, per germline. This CDR3 is built from 13 residues. With 3 bases removed from V and 1 base from J, the gap between germline ends came to 6 bases. CDR3 in amino acids: CASSDFANTEAFF. CDR3 bases: TGTGCCAGCAGTGATTTTGCGAACACTGAAGCTTTCTTT.

This clonotype has just a few counts. This chain links TRBV27 with TRBJ2-3; D not certain. CDR3 length equals 12 residues. V shed 4 bases and J shed 4 bases, with 6 bases lying between them. Germline CDR1 MNHEY, CDR2 SMNVEV (reference sequence). CDR3 DNA sequence: TGTGCCAGCAGTTCCGGGCCAGATACGCAGTATTTT. It specifies CASSSGPDTQYF.

This clonotype was recorded once. The chain joins TRBV2 to TRBJ2-2; 8 nucleotides match TRBD2. The V and J ends lost 2 bases and 4 bases, in that order; junction bases with no gene match: 3. This CDR3 comprises 15 residues. Germline values: CDR1 SNHLY, CDR2 FYNNEI. The CDR3 region has the DNA TGTGCCAGCAGTGAACTAGCGGGTAGCACCGGGGAGCTGTTTTTT. Its translation is CASSELAGSTGELFF.

The rearrangement joins TRBV7-2 to TRBJ2-1; D gene uncertain. The germline V gene has CDR1 SGHTA and CDR2 FQGNSA. Trimming took off 6 bases at V and 10 bases at J, with 13 bases between the two ends. The CDR3 runs to 12 residues. CDR3 sequence reads: CASSAPRREQFF. CDR3 coding DNA: TGTGCCAGCAGTGCCCCCAGACGAGAGCAGTTCTTC.

The chain couples TRBV7-8 to TRBJ2-7, with 11 bases fitting TRBD2. CDR1 SGHVS and CDR2 FQNEAQ come from the germline V gene. The CDR3 runs to 15 residues. Trimming removed 5 bases from V and 4 bases from J; junction bases left unmatched: 7. CDR3 nucleotide sequence: TGTGCCAGCAGCCCGCGACTAGCGGGGAGGTACGAGCAGTACTTC. This sequence encodes CASSPRLAGRYEQYF.

V is TRBV9 and J is TRBJ1-1; D not certain. With 3 bases removed from V and 4 bases from J, the gap between germline ends came to 10 bases. CDR3 length: 13 amino acids. The V gene's germline CDR1 is SGDLS and CDR2 YYNGEE. The CDR3 protein is CASSANLFTEAFF. The CDR3 DNA follows: TGTGCCAGCAGCGCAAACCTATTCACTGAAGCTTTCTTT.

This chain joins TRBV7-9 and TRBJ1-1, with D possibly TRBD1 on 6 matching bases. The CDR3 spans 12 residues. Germline CDR1 SEHNR, CDR2 FQNEAQ (reference sequence). The germline V and J ends were trimmed by 3 bases and 7 bases, with 9 bases remaining between them. CDR3 DNA: TGTGCCAGCAGCTTGGCAGGGGATGAAGCTTTCTTT. Protein sequence: CASSLAGDEAFF.

The chain employs TRBV5-6 and TRBJ2-5; D is perhaps TRBD2 (6 bases). Germline V gene data show CDR1 as SGHDT and CDR2 as YYEEEE. With 4 bases removed from V and 5 bases from J, the gap between germline ends came to 15 bases. The CDR3 runs 14 residues. CDR3 in amino acids: CASSAPDRGETQYF. DNA for the CDR3: TGTGCCAGCAGCGCCCCGGACCGGGGGGAGACCCAGTACTTC. Full variable domain (rest looked up from reference TRBV5-6 and TRBJ2-5): DAGVTQSPTHLIKTRGQQVTLRCSPKSGHDTVSWYQQALGQGPQFIFQYYEEEERQRGNFPDRFSGHQFPNYSSELNVNALLLGDSALYLCASSAPDRGETQYFGPGTRLLVL.

V gene TRBV5-1 combines with J gene TRBJ2-2, with D uncertain. Per the germline V gene, CDR1 is SGHRS and CDR2 is YFSETQ. Deletions cut 2 bases from V and 0 bases from J, with 11 bases between. CDR3 length: 16 residues. CDR3 region: CASSLFPLSNTGELFF. Here the CDR3 DNA reads TGCGCCAGCAGCTTATTCCCCCTATCGAACACCGGGGAGCTGTTTTTT.

This clonotype appeared a single time. The chain combines TRBV4-1 with TRBJ2-7; no definite D call. From germline, CDR1 is MGHRA and CDR2 YSYEKL. CDR3 length equals 14 residues. Trimming cost V 1 base and J 3 bases, with 10 bases left between them. This CDR3 reads CASSQGRSFYEQYF. CDR3 DNA: TGCGCCAGCAGCCAAGGGCGCTCATTCTACGAGCAGTACTTC.

This clonotype was observed once. This rearrangement joins TRBV6-1 to TRBJ1-6, with a tentative D call TRBD1 (5 bases). The CDR3 spans 17 residues. Germline values: CDR1 MNHNS, CDR2 SASEGT. V shed 1 base and J shed 12 bases, with 22 bases lying between them. CDR3 sequence reads: CASSEVLIVQGHRPLHF. In DNA form, the CDR3 reads TGTGCCAGCAGTGAAGTATTGATCGTTCAGGGCCACCGACCCCTCCACTTT.

The rearrangement joins TRBV30 to TRBJ2-1; tentative D call: TRBD1 (6 bases). Germline V gene data show CDR1 as GTSNPN and CDR2 as SVGIG (reference sequence). V was trimmed by 8 bases and J by 3 bases, leaving 14 bases between them. The CDR3 has 13 residues. CDR3 sequence: CAEGTGNYNEQFF. The CDR3 nucleotides are TGTGCCGAAGGTACAGGGAACTACAATGAGCAGTTCTTC. The full variable domain, its missing parts supplied by reference TRBV30 and TRBJ2-1, is SQTIHQWPATLVQPVGSPLSLECTVEGTSNPNLYWYRQAAGRGLQLLFYSVGIGQISSEVPQNLSASRPQDRQFILSSKKLLLSDSGFYLCAEGTGNYNEQFFGPGTRLTVL.

The chain links TRBV6-1 to TRBJ2-7; no reliable D call. V shed 1 base and J shed 2 bases, with 6 bases lying between them. Germline V gives CDR1 MNHNS, CDR2 SASEGT. The CDR3 loop spans 13 amino acids. The CDR3 nucleotides read TGTGCCAGCAGTGAAGGCCCTACCTACGAGCAGTACTTC. Amino acid sequence: CASSEGPTYEQYF.